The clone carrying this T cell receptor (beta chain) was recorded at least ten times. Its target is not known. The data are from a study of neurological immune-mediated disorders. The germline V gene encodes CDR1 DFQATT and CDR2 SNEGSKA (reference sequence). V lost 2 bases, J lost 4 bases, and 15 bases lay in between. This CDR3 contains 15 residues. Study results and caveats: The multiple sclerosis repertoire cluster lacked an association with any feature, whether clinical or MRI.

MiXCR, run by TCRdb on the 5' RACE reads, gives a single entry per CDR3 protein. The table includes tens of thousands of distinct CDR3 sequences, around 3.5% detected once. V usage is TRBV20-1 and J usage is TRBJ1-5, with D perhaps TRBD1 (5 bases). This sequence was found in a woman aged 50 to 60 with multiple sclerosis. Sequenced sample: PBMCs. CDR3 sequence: CSARYPGPDNQPQHF. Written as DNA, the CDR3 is TGCAGTGCTAGATACCCGGGGCCCGATAATCAGCCCCAGCATTTT.